The clone carrying this T cell receptor beta chain was detected ten times or more. Its antigen is not known. This may come from a read error, since a much larger clone is one base off. This CDR3 spans 13 amino acids. CDR1 SGHRS and CDR2 YFSETQ come from the germline V gene. V was clipped by 3 bases and J by 2 bases, with 9 bases between them. TCRdb processed the 5' RACE reads anew with MiXCR; each CDR3 protein has one entry. The sample carries 25,000 to 30,000 distinct CDR3 sequences, 3% to 3.5% recorded once. The sample comes from a study of neurological immune-mediated disorders. Whole-study context: Relapsing-remitting disease affected around 30, and secondary progressive 3, of 34 multiple sclerosis patients.

Notes on the study in general: With the multiple sclerosis repertoire cluster, neither clinical nor MRI features showed any association. Patients with HTLV-1-associated myelopathy showed the most TCR clonal expansion. Those with multiple sclerosis showed the least, falling below healthy controls.

Sample: PBMCs. J is TRBJ2-7 and V is TRBV5-1, with D unclear. The TCR comes from a woman in her twenties or thirties with multiple sclerosis. CDR3 sequence (DNA): TGCGCCAGCAGCTGGGAAAGCACCTACGAGCAGTACTTC. Amino acids: CASSWESTYEQYF.